This is a list of T cell receptor beta chains from one sample in a study of CD8+ T cells in alopecia areata. Produced via immunoSEQ multiplex PCR; TCRdb's table is partial and in-frame only. The sample lists 110,000 to 150,000 clones; 54% were seen once. The sequences come from CD8+ T cells sorted from blood, collected at week 4, from a patient treated with tofacitinib. Receptor source: a human donor with alopecia areata. Each CDR3 is given with its conserved first and last residue. D genes are given only for firm matches. Expanded clones are given a class, and other clones once, few, many or no size at all.

once TRBJ1-4 . TRBV29-1 CSVEGGGALFF TGCAGCGTCGAGGGGGGCGGTGCACTGTTTTTT
few TRBJ2-7 . TRBV4-3 CASSQANTANYEQYF TGCGCCAGCAGCCAAGCGAACACGGCTAACTACGAGCAGTACTTC
once TRBJ2-7 . TRBV7-9 CASSLGTVSYEQYF TGTGCCAGCAGCTTAGGGACCGTTTCCTACGAGCAGTACTTC
many TRBJ1-1 . TRBV18 CASSPPTEVNTEAFF TGTGCCAGCTCACCACCGACAGAGGTGAACACTGAAGCTTTCTTT
. TRBJ2-2 . TRBV4-2 CASSQDLVAVGDTGELFF TGTGCCAGCAGCCAAGATCTCGTAGCCGTGGGGGACACCGGGGAGCTGTTTTTT
. TRBJ2-3 . TRBV27 CASVDTDTQYF TGTGCCAGCGTCGACACAGATACGCAGTATTTT
. TRBJ2-7 . TRBV7-2 CASSPRDPEQYF TGTGCCAGCAGCCCCAGGGACCCCGAGCAGTACTTC
. TRBJ2-5 TRBD1 TRBV4-3 CASSQDYRTGAIETQYF TGCGCCAGCAGCCAAGATTACAGGACAGGGGCGATCGAGACCCAGTACTTC
. TRBJ1-2 . TRBV7-9 CASSLGHYGYTF TGTGCCAGCAGCCTAGGCCATTATGGCTACACCTTC
once TRBJ2-7 . TRBV7-3 CASSLTPSYEQYF TGTGCCAGCAGCTTAACGCCCTCCTACGAGCAGTACTTC
. TRBJ2-5 . TRBV7-9 CASSLTEETQYF TGTGCCAGCAGCTTAACTGAAGAGACCCAGTACTTC
. TRBJ1-5 TRBD1 TRBV6-5 CASRPGQGLNQPQHF TGTGCCAGCAGACCGGGACAGGGGCTCAATCAGCCCCAGCATTTT
once TRBJ1-1 TRBD1 TRBV27 CASSPTGLEGEAFF TGTGCCAGCAGTCCGACAGGGTTGGAAGGTGAAGCTTTCTTT
many TRBJ2-3 . TRBV27 CASSPVASTDTQYF TGTGCCAGCAGCCCCGTAGCAAGCACAGATACGCAGTATTTT
once TRBJ1-1 . TRBV6-5 CASSSGTEAFF TGTGCCAGCAGTTCAGGAACTGAAGCTTTCTTT
once TRBJ2-1 . TRBV5-1 CASSSQGPDEQFF TGCGCCAGCAGCTCGCAGGGCCCTGATGAGCAGTTCTTC
once TRBJ1-2 TRBD1 TRBV15 CATSSDRGRFQGYTF TGTGCCACCAGCAGTGACAGGGGGCGTTTTCAGGGCTACACCTTC
few TRBJ2-1 . TRBV30 CAWSVEGSSYNEQFF TGTGCCTGGAGTGTAGAGGGGAGCTCCTACAATGAGCAGTTCTTC
. TRBJ1-2 TRBD1 TRBV5-1 CASSLDWDRYGYTF TGCGCCAGCAGCTTGGATTGGGACAGATATGGCTACACCTTC
few TRBJ1-1 . TRBV7-9 CASSLASTGPEAFF TGTGCCAGCAGCTTAGCGAGTACAGGTCCCGAAGCTTTCTTT
. TRBJ2-5 . TRBV29-1 CSVYTGTETEETQYF TGCAGCGTTTACACCGGGACTGAGACCGAAGAGACCCAGTACTTC
few TRBJ1-1 . TRBV27 CASSLLVRGEAFF TGTGCCAGCAGTTTATTGGTTAGGGGTGAAGCTTTCTTT
. TRBJ2-6 . TRBV9 CASRSPLQSTGANVLTF TGTGCCAGCAGGAGCCCTCTCCAGTCTACTGGGGCCAACGTCCTGACTTTC
. TRBJ2-7 . TRBV4-1 CASSQDRESYEQYF TGCGCCAGCAGCCAAGACAGGGAATCCTACGAGCAGTACTTC
. TRBJ1-4 TRBD1 TRBV30 CAWDRGFGTNEKLFF TGTGCCTGGGACAGGGGTTTTGGAACTAATGAAAAACTGTTTTTT
. TRBJ2-6 . TRBV4-3 CASSQEQGSGANVLTF TGCGCCAGCAGCCAAGAACAGGGCTCTGGGGCCAACGTCCTGACTTTC
. TRBJ2-2 TRBD1 TRBV30 CAWSDGDRGHGELFF TGTGCCTGGAGTGACGGGGACAGGGGGCACGGGGAGCTGTTTTTT
. TRBJ2-7 TRBD1 TRBV5-6 CASSFTGTGGDYEQYF TGTGCCAGCAGCTTCACCGGGACAGGGGGCGATTACGAGCAGTACTTC
. TRBJ2-2 TRBD1 TRBV29-1 CSVEDQGATGELFF TGCAGCGTTGAGGATCAGGGGGCCACCGGGGAGCTGTTTTTT
few TRBJ2-7 . TRBV7-8 CASSLVGSEQYF TGTGCCAGCAGCTTAGTAGGGAGTGAGCAGTACTTC
few TRBJ2-1 . TRBV27 CATTPLGGAAYNEQFF TGTGCCACAACCCCCCTTGGGGGGGCAGCCTACAATGAGCAGTTCTTC
. TRBJ1-6 . TRBV9 CASSGQALSLHF TGTGCCAGCAGCGGACAGGCCCTATCCCTCCACTTT
few TRBJ1-1 . TRBV29-1 CSGDRRPNTEAFF TGCAGCGGCGACAGGAGACCGAACACTGAAGCTTTCTTT
. TRBJ2-1 TRBD2 TRBV10-1 CASSENGGGTHNEQFF TGCGCCAGCAGTGAGAACGGGGGGGGAACCCACAATGAGCAGTTCTTC
. TRBJ2-1 . TRBV5-6 CASSLAGDEQFF TGTGCCAGCAGCCTTGCAGGGGATGAGCAGTTCTTC
. TRBJ2-7 TRBD1 TRBV19 CASSSRTGDPYEQYF TGTGCCAGTAGTAGCCGGACAGGGGACCCCTACGAGCAGTACTTC
few TRBJ1-1 . TRBV6-1 CASSARLEGYTEAFF TGTGCCAGCAGTGCCCGCCTCGAGGGGTACACTGAAGCTTTCTTT
. TRBJ2-7 TRBD2 TRBV5-4 CASSRGTSLYEQYF TGTGCCAGCAGCCGTGGGACTAGCCTATACGAGCAGTACTTC
. TRBJ2-7 TRBD2 TRBV7-9 CASSSVRGEGFYEQYF TGTGCCAGCAGCTCGGTCCGGGGGGAAGGTTTTTACGAGCAGTACTTC
. TRBJ2-7 TRBD2 TRBV10-3 CAISAFSGTSGGEQYF TGTGCCATCAGTGCCTTCTCCGGGACTAGCGGGGGGGAGCAGTACTTC